This is a list of T cell receptor beta chains from one sample in a study of identical twins. Using its own MiXCR run on the 5' RACE reads, TCRdb lists one record per CDR3 protein. The sample includes around 370,000 distinct CDR3 sequences, 7% to 9.5% of them seen just once. Sequencing was performed on naive T cells sorted from blood. The receptors originated from a woman aged 45-59 years in good health. The CDR3 runs from the conserved cysteine through the conserved F or W.

j_gene | v_gene | CDR3aa
TRBJ2-1 | TRBV6-1 | CASGSAGAYNEQFF
TRBJ2-3 | TRBV20-1 | CSVIPGVMSTDTQYF
TRBJ2-3 | TRBV5-5 | CASSATSGRGDTQYF
TRBJ2-5 | TRBV2 | CASTRRERETQYF
TRBJ2-7 | TRBV28 | CASSTLAGVNYEQYF
TRBJ1-2 | TRBV7-8 | CASTDRAYGYTF
TRBJ2-2 | TRBV7-9 | CASSSDGYTGELFF
TRBJ2-7 | TRBV30 | CAWSGTAYEQYF
TRBJ1-1 | TRBV11-2 | CASTRGVNTEAFF
TRBJ2-1 | TRBV5-1 | CASSPRGDYNEQFF
TRBJ2-3 | TRBV11-2 | CASSPLARTQYF
TRBJ2-2 | TRBV10-2 | CASSEGGGRLTGELFF
TRBJ2-3 | TRBV5-6 | CASSLEVSGTQYF
TRBJ1-1 | TRBV27 | CASSFHQRGWNTEAFF
TRBJ2-3 | TRBV27 | CASASREAVDTQYF
TRBJ2-5 | TRBV28 | CASSPGGNGETQYF
TRBJ2-1 | TRBV6-5 | CASSPSEGTAAYNEQFF
TRBJ2-2 | TRBV29-1 | CSVVVGWSGGMVTGELFF
TRBJ2-1 | TRBV20-1 | CSASRLAGGIYNEQFF
TRBJ2-6 | TRBV20-1 | CSARAVQGSGANVLTF
TRBJ1-2 | TRBV13 | CASTPEGAGGLIDYGYTF
TRBJ2-5 | TRBV12-3/TRBV12-4 | CASSPGLAGQETQYF
TRBJ1-2 | TRBV12-5 | CASGLSWGGYPF
TRBJ2-5 | TRBV11-2 | CASRHIGQREETQYF
TRBJ2-1 | TRBV29-1 | CSVDFPQSSYNEQFF
TRBJ1-1 | TRBV19 | CASKSRQGVTEAFF
TRBJ2-5 | TRBV5-1 | CASSLRGTPVETQYF
TRBJ1-1 | TRBV5-1 | CASSSNMNTEAFF
TRBJ2-3 | TRBV7-9 | CASRYTTSGRWTDTQYF
TRBJ2-3 | TRBV20-1 | CSANPTRGTDTQYF
TRBJ2-4 | TRBV12-3/TRBV12-4 | CASSLVLLAKNIQYF
TRBJ2-1 | TRBV24-1 | CATSDPDSYNEQFF
TRBJ1-5 | TRBV27 | CASSYGTGDQPQHF
TRBJ1-1 | TRBV7-3 | CASSKPPNTEAFF
TRBJ2-3 | TRBV7-6 | CASSTTTSVTDAQYF
TRBJ1-2 | TRBV4-1 | CASSSPGRSYGYTF
TRBJ2-1 | TRBV5-1 | CASSNGQIPPNEQFF
TRBJ1-5 | TRBV12-3/TRBV12-4 | CASSFSLARGGQPQHF
TRBJ2-3 | TRBV5-1 | CASSLDRAPDTQYF
TRBJ2-2 | TRBV15 | CATEAGDGAGELFF
TRBJ2-2 | TRBV5-1 | CASSGLANTGELFF
TRBJ2-5 | TRBV9 | CASSANQETQYF
TRBJ1-2 | TRBV16 | CASSQTRADFYGYTF
TRBJ1-2 | TRBV2 | CASSNTDPNYGYTF
TRBJ2-5 | TRBV12-3/TRBV12-4 | CASSLGGSGVETQYF
TRBJ2-7 | TRBV19 | CASSDGRGKSEQYF
TRBJ2-1 | TRBV12-3/TRBV12-4 | CASSGLAGGYNEQFF
TRBJ2-3 | TRBV5-1 | CASTRGEMFTTDTQYF
TRBJ2-1 | TRBV6-2/TRBV6-3 | CASSYSFTSGSYNEQFF
TRBJ2-1 | TRBV20-1 | CSARPGTKVNNEQFF
TRBJ2-1 | TRBV10-3 | CAISESSGTGNEQFF
TRBJ2-1 | TRBV4-1 | CASSWGLAVTLYNEQFF
TRBJ2-5 | TRBV7-2 | CASSLGNRGRGETQYF
TRBJ2-3 | TRBV27 | CASSLSGRATDTQYF
TRBJ2-3 | TRBV28 | CASSFPQRGTTDTQYF
TRBJ1-1 | TRBV4-1 | CASSPQVTVNTEAFF
TRBJ2-3 | TRBV20-1 | CSAFLAGGTTDTQYF
TRBJ1-1 | TRBV5-1 | CASSLATTANEAFF
TRBJ1-1 | TRBV5-1 | CASSLGQGLGGVNTEAFF
TRBJ1-2 | TRBV11-2 | CASSGGDGYTF